This entry lists 20 T cell receptor beta chains sequenced from one sample in a study of beta chain features in type 1 diabetes. Whole-study results and caveats: All four CD4+ subsets of Type 1 diabetes patients contained TCRB CDR3s that were moderately but significantly shorter.

The sequenced template was cDNA made from the entire isolated RNA. Sequencing used immunoSEQ multiplex PCR; TCRdb keeps in-frame clones, though not all of them. The data contain approximately 260,000 clones, around 22% of them singletons. For these TCRs, the target antigens are not known. Sequenced sample: naive CD4+ T cells from blood. All receptors derive from a woman under 40 with type 1 diabetes.

V usage is TRBV13 and J usage is TRBJ2-1; 11 positions match TRBD2. The CDR3 runs to 16 residues. The junction had 9 bases not matched to a gene; V was cut back by 4 bases and J by 7 bases. Germline V gives CDR1 PRHDT, CDR2 FYEKMQ (reference sequence). DNA of the CDR3: TGTGCCAGCAGCTCCGAACTAGCGGGAGCGAGGAATGAGCAGTTCTTC. Protein product: CASSSELAGARNEQFF.

This clone appeared a few times. The chain recombines TRBV2 with TRBJ2-2; possible D gene TRBD2, 5 bases. The V and J ends lost 11 bases and 5 bases respectively, with 18 bases between them. The germline V gene has CDR1 SNHLY and CDR2 FYNNEI. The length of the CDR3 is 14 residues. The CDR3: CASQGGMGTGELFF. CDR3 nucleotide sequence: TGTGCCTCCCAAGGAGGCATGGGGACCGGGGAGCTGTTTTTT.

The rearrangement joins TRBV9 to TRBJ2-1; TRBD1 agrees at 9 bases. Per the germline V gene, CDR1 is SGDLS and CDR2 is YYNGEE. Trimming at V came to 0 bases and at J to 7 bases, leaving 5 bases not matched to a gene. The CDR3 is 15 amino acids. CDR3: CASSVVGQGVNEQFF. The CDR3 DNA follows: TGTGCCAGCAGCGTAGTGGGACAGGGAGTGAATGAGCAGTTCTTC.

V gene TRBV29-1 combines with J gene TRBJ2-2, with 13 bases aligning to TRBD2. Germline trimming cut 7 bases from V and 3 bases from J; bases unmatched to any gene: 8. Germline V CDR1 and CDR2: SQVTM, ANQGSEA. The CDR3 loop spans 16 amino acids. The chain's CDR3 is CSASGLAGPYTGELFF. CDR3 DNA: TGCAGCGCCTCGGGACTAGCGGGACCTTACACCGGGGAGCTGTTTTTT.

The J gene is TRBJ2-1, the V gene TRBV6-5; TRBD2 aligns across 7 bases. The CDR3 covers 15 residues. Germline CDR1 is MNHEY and CDR2 is SVGAGI. Trimming removed 0 bases from V and 2 bases from J; junction bases left unmatched: 1. CDR3 nucleotide sequence: TGTGCCAGCAGTTACTCGAGCGGGACCTACAATGAGCAGTTCTTC. Translation: CASSYSSGTYNEQFF.

The chain links TRBV30 to TRBJ2-7, with D tentatively TRBD2 (5 bases). The CDR3 is 13 amino acids. The germline V gene encodes CDR1 GTSNPN and CDR2 SVGIG (reference sequence). V lost 1 base and J lost 7, with 14 bases in between. The CDR3 reads CAWSAGGGGEQYF. Here the CDR3 DNA reads TGTGCCTGGAGTGCAGGCGGAGGTGGGGAGCAGTACTTC.

The CDR3 loop reads CSVGTGGPKLFF. In DNA, the CDR3 is TGCAGCGTCGGGACAGGGGGCCCTAAACTGTTTTTT. The chain employs TRBV29-1 and TRBJ1-4; 12 bases map to TRBD1. The germline CDR1 and CDR2 sequences are SQVTM and ANQGSEA. The CDR3 consists of 12 residues. Unmatched junction bases numbered 4, after V lost 6 bases and J lost 11 bases.

The V and J genes are TRBV19 and TRBJ2-7; possibly TRBD2 for D (7 bases). V lost 4 bases to trimming and J lost 5 bases, with 18 bases between them. Germline V CDR1 and CDR2: LNHDA, SQIVND (reference sequence). The CDR3 runs to 15 residues. The CDR3 nucleotides are TGTGCCAGTAGTAACTGGGGAGGGGGACCTAACGAGCAGTACTTC. Its protein is CASSNWGGGPNEQYF.

J is TRBJ1-4 and V is TRBV29-1, with 7 bases fitting TRBD1. Germline V gene data show CDR1 as SQVTM and CDR2 as ANQGSEA. The CDR3 consists of 14 residues. With V trimmed by 4 bases and J by 7 bases, 9 bases remained unmatched. CDR3 sequence reads: CSVANWQGGEKLFF. CDR3 coding DNA: TGCAGCGTTGCTAATTGGCAGGGGGGTGAAAAACTGTTTTTT.

This clone was seen more than once but under ten times. This chain joins TRBV30 and TRBJ2-4; 10 positions agree with TRBD1. Per germline, CDR1 GTSNPN and CDR2 SVGIG (reference sequence). Trimming cost V 2 bases and J 2 bases; bases outside gene matches: 6. This CDR3 region has 16 residues. The CDR3 region is CAWSILTGGPKNIQYF. In DNA, the CDR3 is TGTGCCTGGAGTATATTGACAGGGGGCCCCAAAAACATTCAGTACTTC.

The chain is built from TRBV30 and TRBJ2-5; D not resolved. CDR3 size: 12 residues. CDR1 is GTSNPN, CDR2 SVGIG, per germline (reference sequence). Trimming cost V 2 bases and J 3 bases, with 7 bases left between them. In DNA form, the CDR3 reads TGTGCCTGGAGTCCTCCTGAAGAGACCCAGTACTTC. This codes for CAWSPPEETQYF. Looking up the rest from reference TRBV30 and TRBJ2-5 gives the full variable domain: SQTIHQWPATLVQPVGSPLSLECTVEGTSNPNLYWYRQAAGRGLQLLFYSVGIGQISSEVPQNLSASRPQDRQFILSSKKLLLSDSGFYLCAWSPPEETQYFGPGTRLLVL.

This clone was found a few times. This chain connects TRBV19 to TRBJ2-7, with TRBD1 matching over 9 bases. CDR1 and CDR2 from the germline V gene are LNHDA and SQIVND (reference sequence). V lost 3 bases and J lost 6; bases outside the gene matches: 6. The CDR3 sequence is 14 residues long. Here the CDR3 reads CASSIGDREPEQYF. For the CDR3, the DNA is TGTGCCAGTAGTATCGGGGACAGGGAACCCGAGCAGTACTTC.

The chain links TRBV28 to TRBJ1-1; maybe TRBD1 (6 bases). The V and J ends lost 8 bases and 7 bases respectively, with 14 bases between them. CDR1 is MDHEN and CDR2 is SYDVKM in the germline V gene. CDR3 length equals 12 residues. The chain's CDR3 is CASGTGSIEAFF. CDR3 bases: TGTGCCAGCGGAACAGGGAGCATTGAAGCTTTCTTT.

The CDR3 here is CASSLYLLYEQYF. The CDR3 nucleotides read TGTGCCAGCAGTTTGTATCTCCTCTACGAGCAGTACTTC. The rearrangement joins TRBV2 to TRBJ2-7; D is undetermined. The germline CDR1 and CDR2 sequences are SNHLY and FYNNEI. CDR3 length equals 13 residues. V was shortened by 5 bases and J by 3 bases, with 11 bases between the two germline ends. Using reference TRBV2 and TRBJ2-7 for the parts outside the CDR3, the full variable domain is EPEVTQTPSHQVTQMGQEVILRCVPISNHLYFYWYRQILGQKVEFLVSFYNNEISEKSEIFDDQFSVERPDGSNFTLKIRSTKLEDSAMYFCASSLYLLYEQYFGPGTRLTVT.

This chain uses TRBV19 with TRBJ2-2; 7 nucleotides agree with TRBD1. CDR3 length: 17 residues. From germline, CDR1 is LNHDA and CDR2 SQIVND (reference sequence). J was trimmed by 0 bases and V by 3 bases; bases with no gene match: 7. The CDR3 loop is CASSMDTGAPNTGELFF. The DNA for the CDR3 is TGTGCCAGTAGTATGGACACAGGGGCCCCGAACACCGGGGAGCTGTTTTTT.

This clone was seen more than once but under ten times. This chain connects TRBV30 to TRBJ1-1; 8 bases match TRBD1. The CDR3 runs to 11 residues. With V trimmed by 4 bases and J by 8 bases, 3 bases remained unmatched. CDR1 and CDR2 (germline): GTSNPN, SVGIG (reference sequence). CDR3 in DNA: TGTGCCTGGACAGGGGGCGGCGAAGCTTTCTTT. Protein sequence: CAWTGGGEAFF.

This clone was seen a handful of times. This chain uses TRBV7-8 with TRBJ2-3; 11 nucleotides line up with TRBD2. V lost 5 bases to trimming and J lost 7 bases; unmatched junction nucleotides: 5. CDR3 length: 14 amino acids. Per the germline V gene, CDR1 is SGHVS and CDR2 is FQNEAQ. CDR3 DNA: TGTGCCAGCAGCCGTAGCGGGAGGGGGAATACGCAGTATTTT. Protein product: CASSRSGRGNTQYF.

In its sample, this clone was seen a few times. The chain recombines TRBV7-2 with TRBJ2-3, with 9 bases that match TRBD2. Germline V lookup: CDR1 SGHTA, CDR2 FQGNSA. Trimming removed 5 bases from V and 4 bases from J; junction bases left unmatched: 10. This CDR3 has 16 amino acids. DNA for the CDR3: TGTGCCAGCAGCGCGGGATTCGCGGGAGGGGCAGATACGCAGTATTTT. This translates into CASSAGFAGGADTQYF.

CDR3 protein: CASSPTANTEAFF. The CDR3 DNA sequence: TGTGCCAGCAGCCCTACAGCTAACACTGAAGCTTTCTTT. The genes are TRBV7-9 and TRBJ1-1; D remains unclear. With 5 bases removed from V and 2 bases from J, the gap between germline ends came to 9 bases. Germline lookup yields CDR1 SEHNR and CDR2 FQNEAQ (reference sequence). The CDR3 has 13 amino acids.

V usage is TRBV5-1 and J usage is TRBJ2-3; a possible D gene is TRBD2 (6 bases). Trimming left V 4 bases short and J 5 bases short, with 17 bases between. Germline CDR1 SGHRS, CDR2 YFSETQ. The CDR3 loop spans 15 amino acids. CDR3 loop: CASSLLRRGEDTQYF. The CDR3 bases are TGCGCCAGCAGCCTCCTTAGGAGGGGAGAAGATACGCAGTATTTT.